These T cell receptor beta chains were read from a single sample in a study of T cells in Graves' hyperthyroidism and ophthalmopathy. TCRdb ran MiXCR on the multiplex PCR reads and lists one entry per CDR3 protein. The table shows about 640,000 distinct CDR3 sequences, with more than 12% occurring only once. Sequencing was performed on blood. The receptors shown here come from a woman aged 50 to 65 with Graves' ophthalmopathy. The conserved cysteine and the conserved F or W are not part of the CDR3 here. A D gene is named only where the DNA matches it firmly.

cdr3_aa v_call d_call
ATSREAEQF TRBV15 .
ASSVSVLYGYT TRBV2 .
ASREAGTSGTEQY TRBV5-6 TRBD2
SVQDFQETQY TRBV29-1 .
ASQTSGQIAKNIQY TRBV13 TRBD2
SATPWGTYEQY TRBV20-1 .
AIRGTDQPQH TRBV10-3 TRBD1
ASTDTGTANGYT TRBV11-1 TRBD1
ASSLTGTGLNSNYGYT TRBV28 TRBD1
ASSPRLAGDTGELF TRBV18 TRBD2
ASSRGLAGFSYNEQF TRBV5-1 TRBD2
SATYPGQGIYEQY TRBV20-1 TRBD1
ASTSGKYYEQY TRBV6-2/TRBV6-3 TRBD2
ASSEGAADTYEQY TRBV6-1 .
ASSRTSGRAGETQY TRBV14 TRBD2
ASRHDSEQY TRBV12-3/TRBV12-4 .
SVGGRQETQY TRBV29-1 .
ATSRRQNEKLF TRBV15 .
ATRGTPGVGDIQY TRBV15 .
ASSKTSGAFAGYNEQF TRBV5-6 TRBD2
SARGGVAQETQY TRBV20-1 .
ASSQMTGVGANVLT TRBV27 TRBD1
ASSNIEYEQF TRBV2 .
ASHVASGREKF TRBV30 TRBD2
ASSTAGVGNEQF TRBV28 TRBD2
ASTTTSGAYNEQF TRBV12-3/TRBV12-4 TRBD2
ASSQRSILAYEQY TRBV3-1 .
ASSLITSVRGTDTQY TRBV19 .
ASSELPGELF TRBV9 .
ASSPPDRGGYEQY TRBV5-1 TRBD1
ATRVRTSGPFYNEQF TRBV15 TRBD2
ASSYNRLVPPHEQF TRBV7-2 .
ASSQNSGREKLF TRBV5-1 .
ASSYGLSTEAF TRBV6-6 .
ASSVFGQGYEQY TRBV9 TRBD1
ASSSGRLAEIDEQF TRBV4-2 TRBD2
ATSTTTSGRMCEQY TRBV15 TRBD2
ASSPPTGVFY TRBV18 TRBD1
ASSQGTTGGNYGYT TRBV6-4 TRBD1
ASSIRTSGTSYNEQF TRBV19 TRBD2
ASSPRQAREQY TRBV12-3/TRBV12-4 .
AWSVGPLAILGYT TRBV30 .
ASSYSPGINQPQH TRBV7-6 .
ASSGWQETQY TRBV12-3/TRBV12-4 .
ASSLRAGTNEKLF TRBV5-8 .
ASSQLAGGEDEQF TRBV7-9 TRBD2
SVPGTSWYEQY TRBV29-1 TRBD2
SARLGTSGQYNEQF TRBV20-1 TRBD2
ASSIAGVGTKKKKAF TRBV19 .
SARTGTSGSYEQY TRBV20-1 TRBD2
ASSISSPGTGDNEQF TRBV19 TRBD1
ASSYRSSYNSPLH TRBV4-3 .